The 24 T cell receptor beta chains in this list originate from one sample, sequenced in a study of PD-L1 blockade in urothelial cancer. Profiled with immunoSEQ multiplex PCR; TCRdb holds only in-frame clones, not every one. Here the sample spans around 110,000 clones, around 88% being singletons. This sample's time point: peripheral blood 6 weeks after treatment start. The source was PBMCs, collected around atezolizumab (anti-PD-L1) treatment. These receptor sequences come from a man aged 60 to 75 with urothelial cancer.

The chain employs TRBV5-1 and TRBJ1-4; 7 bases are a match to TRBD1. The CDR3 is 15 residues long. Germline CDR1 reads SGHRS; CDR2 reads YFSETQ. V shed 0 bases, J shed 3 bases, and the junction held 2 bases outside the gene matches. CDR3 sequence reads: CASSLVQGANEKLFF. CDR3 DNA sequence: TGCGCCAGCAGCTTGGTTCAGGGGGCTAATGAAAAACTGTTTTTT.

The chain has TRBV29-1 and TRBJ1-2; D is ambiguous. Deletions cut 7 bases from V and 0 bases from J, with 12 bases between. Germline V lookup: CDR1 SQVTM, CDR2 ANQGSEA. The CDR3 loop spans 13 amino acids. CDR3 DNA sequence: TGCAGCGCTGCGGTCGGAGCTAACTATGGCTACACCTTC. It is translated as CSAAVGANYGYTF.

This chain uses TRBV11-2 with TRBJ2-1; 13 nucleotides agree with TRBD2. Germline CDR1 and CDR2: SGHAT and FQNNGV. Losses at the gene ends were 1 base for V and 3 bases for J; bases not matched to a gene: 3. This CDR3 contains 17 residues. The CDR3 nucleotides read TGTGCCAGCAGCTTAGTTGGGACTAGCGGGGACTACAATGAGCAGTTCTTC. It yields the protein CASSLVGTSGDYNEQFF.

V usage is TRBV10-1 and J usage is TRBJ2-3, with D tentatively TRBD1 (6 bases). Germline-derived CDR1 and CDR2 are WNHNN and SYGVQD (reference sequence). The length of the CDR3 is 15 residues. The V and J ends lost 6 bases and 0 bases respectively, with 13 bases between them. CDR3 in DNA: TGCGCCAGCAGCTCGACAGGCGCTAGCACAGATACGCAGTATTTT. Encoded protein: CASSSTGASTDTQYF.

The chain combines TRBV6-5 with TRBJ2-7, with 10 bases lining up with TRBD2. J lost 4 bases, V lost 8 bases, and 11 bases had no gene match. The CDR3 is 15 amino acids. The germline V gene has CDR1 MNHEY and CDR2 SVGAGI. CDR3 sequence (DNA): TGTGCCAGCGGGGAGAGCGGGAGGGCCCGGTACGAGCAGTACTTC. Protein sequence: CASGESGRARYEQYF.

The chain joins TRBV5-5 to TRBJ1-5, with TRBD1 as a possible D gene (5 bases). The CDR3 is made up of 15 amino acids. V lost 0 bases and J 5 bases, leaving 12 bases between the germline ends. The V gene's germline CDR1 is SGHKS and CDR2 YYEKEE (reference sequence). The CDR3 region is CASSLGGQGHQPQHF. DNA for the CDR3: TGTGCCAGCAGCTTGGGTGGGCAGGGTCATCAGCCCCAGCATTTT. The full variable domain, in which reference TRBV5-5 and TRBJ1-5 provide the parts outside the CDR3, is DAGVTQSPTHLIKTRGQQVTLRCSPISGHKSVSWYQQVLGQGPQFIFQYYEKEERGRGNFPDRFSARQFPNYSSELNVNALLLGDSALYLCASSLGGQGHQPQHFGDGTRLSIL.

The rearrangement links TRBV9 to TRBJ2-1; 11 bases align to TRBD2. The junction had 2 bases not matched to a gene; V was cut back by 0 bases and J by 6 bases. Per germline, CDR1 SGDLS and CDR2 YYNGEE. The CDR3 length is 15 residues. The CDR3 region has the DNA TGTGCCAGCAGCGTAGTAGCGGGGGGGCCCAATGAGCAGTTCTTC. This encodes CASSVVAGGPNEQFF. Full variable domain (remainder filled in from reference TRBV9 and TRBJ2-1): DSGVTQTPKHLITATGQRVTLRCSPRSGDLSVYWYQQSLDQGLQFLIQYYNGEERAKGNILERFSAQQFPDLHSELNLSSLELGDSALYFCASSVVAGGPNEQFFGPGTRLTVL.

The V gene is TRBV18, the J gene TRBJ1-2; no definite D call. This CDR3 is built from 13 residues. V lost 0 bases, J lost 8 bases, and 10 bases lay in between. Germline CDR1 reads KGHSH; CDR2 reads LQKENI. This CDR3 reads CASSPPEGRGYTF. The DNA of the CDR3 is TGTGCCAGCTCACCACCAGAGGGCAGAGGCTACACCTTC.

The chain has TRBV6-1 and TRBJ1-5; TRBD1 matches at 9 bases. The germline V gene has CDR1 MNHNS and CDR2 SASEGT. The trim removed 6 bases at V and 5 bases at J, leaving 5 bases unmatched. This CDR3 spans 14 amino acids. CDR3 bases: TGTGCCAGCAGCACCGGGACAGGGCATCAGCCCCAGCATTTT. The encoded protein is CASSTGTGHQPQHF.

The V call is TRBV18, the J call TRBJ1-2; D is unclear. Germline V gene sequence: CDR1 KGHSH, CDR2 LQKENI. V was pared by 2 bases and J by 3 bases, with 7 bases between. CDR3 length equals 13 residues. The CDR3 DNA reads as TGTGCCAGCTCACCAACAGAAGACTATGGCTACACCTTC. It codes for CASSPTEDYGYTF.

The J gene is TRBJ1-1, the V gene TRBV18; possible D gene TRBD1, 5 bases. V was pared by 5 bases and J by 4 bases, with 17 bases between. The CDR3 extends over 15 amino acids. Germline V gene data show CDR1 as KGHSH and CDR2 as LQKENI. Here the CDR3 DNA reads TGTGCCAGCTCATCACTGGAGGGAAGGGGCACTGAAGCTTTCTTT. It codes for CASSSLEGRGTEAFF.

V is TRBV6-6 and J is TRBJ2-5; TRBD2 matches 8 bases. CDR1 MNHNY and CDR2 SVGAGI come from the germline V gene (reference sequence). The CDR3 consists of 12 residues. Trimming took 8 bases from V and 5 from J; bases not matched to a gene: 4. CDR3 loop: CASGTSLETQYF. CDR3 nucleotides: TGTGCCAGCGGGACTAGTTTGGAGACCCAGTACTTC.

This chain connects TRBV13 to TRBJ2-7; TRBD1 aligns across 7 bases. The V segment lost 5 bases and the J segment 3 bases; nucleotides outside the gene matches: 1. This CDR3 is built from 12 residues. The V gene's germline CDR1 is PRHDT and CDR2 FYEKMQ (reference sequence). The CDR3 loop is CASSNRGYEQYF. In nucleotides, the CDR3 is TGTGCCAGCAGCAACAGGGGCTACGAGCAGTACTTC. Full variable domain (remainder filled in from reference TRBV13 and TRBJ2-7): AAGVIQSPRHLIKEKRETATLKCYPIPRHDTVYWYQQGPGQDPQFLISFYEKMQSDKGSIPDRFSAQQFSDYHSELNMSSLELGDSALYFCASSNRGYEQYFGPGTRLTVT.

The chain combines TRBV11-3 with TRBJ2-3; the match to TRBD1 covers 11 bases. The CDR3 has 15 residues. Germline values: CDR1 SGHNT, CDR2 YENEEA. The V and J ends lost 4 bases and 6 bases, in that order; junction bases with no gene match: 6. The CDR3 coding sequence is TGTGCCAGCAGCTCGGGGACAGGGGGAGTGGATACGCAGTATTTT. Protein product: CASSSGTGGVDTQYF.

The chain carries TRBV19 and TRBJ2-2; 11 bases align to TRBD2. Germline CDR1 is LNHDA and CDR2 is SQIVND (reference sequence). This CDR3 region has 17 residues. The V and J ends lost 6 bases and 5 bases, in that order; junction bases with no gene match: 11. CDR3 residues: CASRLLAGGPGTGELFF. DNA for the CDR3: TGTGCCAGTAGGTTATTAGCGGGAGGGCCCGGTACCGGGGAGCTGTTTTTT.

V and J are TRBV5-4 and TRBJ1-4; 7 nucleotides align to TRBD1. CDR3 length equals 14 residues. Germline V gives CDR1 SGHNT, CDR2 YYREEE (reference sequence). V trimming: 4 bases; J trimming: 1 base; junction bases outside the gene matches: 1. The CDR3 is CASSRDRTNEKLFF. The DNA of the CDR3 is TGTGCCAGCAGCCGGGACAGAACTAATGAAAAACTGTTTTTT.

The rearrangement joins TRBV5-1 to TRBJ2-3; D not resolved. Germline V gives CDR1 SGHRS, CDR2 YFSETQ. V was shortened by 1 base and J by 3 bases, with 9 bases between the two germline ends. CDR3 length: 14 amino acids. CDR3 nucleotides: TGCGCCAGCAGCTTGAGTAGAGGTACAGATACGCAGTATTTT. It specifies CASSLSRGTDTQYF.

CDR3 amino acids: CASRRGGDTEAFF. For the CDR3, the DNA is TGTGCCAGCAGGCGCGGGGGGGACACTGAAGCTTTCTTT. The chain recombines TRBV6-5 with TRBJ1-1; TRBD1 might be the D (5 bases). Trimming left V 6 bases short and J 3 bases short, with 11 bases between. Germline V gives CDR1 MNHEY, CDR2 SVGAGI. The CDR3 has 13 residues.

The chain joins TRBV9 to TRBJ2-4; a possible D gene is TRBD1 (6 bases). Deletions cut 2 bases from V and 8 bases from J, with 11 bases between. The CDR3 is made up of 13 amino acids. CDR1 SGDLS and CDR2 YYNGEE come from the germline V gene. DNA for the CDR3: TGTGCCAGCAGCGTTGGTGAGGGGGACATTCAGTACTTC. It translates to CASSVGEGDIQYF. Variable domain in full (rest from reference TRBV9 and TRBJ2-4): DSGVTQTPKHLITATGQRVTLRCSPRSGDLSVYWYQQSLDQGLQFLIQYYNGEERAKGNILERFSAQQFPDLHSELNLSSLELGDSALYFCASSVGEGDIQYFGAGTRLSVL.

This clone was seen a single time. The chain employs TRBV11-3 and TRBJ2-7; D not certain. CDR3 length equals 14 residues. V gave up 1 base and J gave up 2 bases, with 9 bases separating them. Germline V gives CDR1 SGHNT, CDR2 YENEEA. CDR3 in DNA: TGTGCCAGCAGCTTAGTTTCAGGCACCTACGAGCAGTACTTC. Its translation: CASSLVSGTYEQYF.

CDR3 sequence reads: CASSLAPPGETQYF. The DNA for the CDR3 is TGTGCCAGCAGCTTAGCGCCCCCGGGAGAGACCCAGTACTTC. The rearrangement uses TRBV7-9 and TRBJ2-5; D is unclear. V was trimmed by 0 bases and J by 4 bases, leaving 9 bases between them. This CDR3 comprises 14 residues. The V gene's germline CDR1 is SEHNR and CDR2 FQNEAQ (reference sequence).

This rearrangement joins TRBV5-1 to TRBJ1-1; TRBD1 matches at 7 bases. CDR3 size: 15 residues. Unmatched junction bases numbered 9, after V lost 4 bases and J lost 3 bases. Germline CDR1 is SGHRS and CDR2 is YFSETQ. The CDR3 coding sequence is TGCGCCAGCAGCGCGGCAGGGGACAGTTACACTGAAGCTTTCTTT. Translated, it gives CASSAAGDSYTEAFF.

The V call is TRBV30, the J call TRBJ2-1, with D uncertain. V lost 0 bases to trimming and J lost 8 bases, with 2 bases between them. The CDR3 has 10 amino acids. The V gene's germline CDR1 is GTSNPN and CDR2 SVGIG (reference sequence). CDR3 region: CAWSVYEQFF. The CDR3 DNA is TGTGCCTGGAGTGTCTATGAGCAGTTCTTC. The full variable domain, rest sourced from reference TRBV30 and TRBJ2-1, is SQTIHQWPATLVQPVGSPLSLECTVEGTSNPNLYWYRQAAGRGLQLLFYSVGIGQISSEVPQNLSASRPQDRQFILSSKKLLLSDSGFYLCAWSVYEQFFGPGTRLTVL.

V gene TRBV15 combines with J gene TRBJ2-7; possibly TRBD1 for D (5 bases). This CDR3 comprises 10 residues. The germline V gene has CDR1 LNHNV and CDR2 YYDKDF (reference sequence). V was trimmed by 11 bases and J by 6 bases, leaving 11 bases between them. CDR3 protein: CAATQGEQYF. CDR3 sequence (DNA): TGTGCCGCGACCCAGGGCGAGCAGTACTTC. Drawing the rest from reference TRBV15 and TRBJ2-7, the complete variable domain is DAMVIQNPRYQVTQFGKPVTLSCSQTLNHNVMYWYQQKSSQAPKLLFHYYDKDFNNEADTPDNFQSRRPNTSFCFLDIRSPGLGDTAMYLCAATQGEQYFGPGTRLTVT.